These T cell receptor beta chains were read from a single sample in a study of shared clonotypes between healthy human individuals. Generated by immunoSEQ multiplex PCR, the TCRdb table keeps only in-frame clones and is missing some. The sample consists of 2 million to 2.5 million clones, 85% to 95% of them appearing once. Source material: naive CD4+ T cells from PBMCs. Source of these receptors: a man younger than 35 in good health. Some clones in this sample may be carry-over from other donors' samples. Each CDR3 is given with its conserved first and last residue. Each record gives: clone size, D gene, J gene, V gene, CDR3 DNA, CDR3 protein. D genes are given only for firm matches. A clone size is listed for some rows: how often the clone was seen (once, few, many), or a class if it is expanded.

once	-	TRBJ2-7	TRBV10-3	TGTGCCATCAGTCAAAGATGGACAGAGTTTGCCTACGAGCAGTACTTC	CAISQRWTEFAYEQYF
-	TRBD2	TRBJ2-3	TRBV5-4	TGTGCCAGCAGCTTGGCGGCTAGCGGGAGGGGCACAGATACGCAGTATTTT	CASSLAASGRGTDTQYF
-	-	TRBJ2-2	TRBV11-3	TGTGCCAGCGTTGGGGCCACCGGGGAGCTGTTTTTT	CASVGATGELFF
-	-	TRBJ2-7	TRBV23-1	TGCGCCAGCAGTCAATCGCCGGGTAGCCAACACTACGAGCAGTACTTC	CASSQSPGSQHYEQYF
-	-	TRBJ2-3	TRBV29-1	TGCAGCGTTGGGACACCGAGCACAGATACGCAGTATTTT	CSVGTPSTDTQYF
-	TRBD1	TRBJ2-2	TRBV2	TGTGCCAGCAAGACCGACAGGGCCGCCGGGGAGCTGTTTTTT	CASKTDRAAGELFF
once	-	TRBJ2-3	TRBV28	TGTGCCAGCAGTTCACAGGGGGGGATTATTCCCCTCGGCGGCACAGATACGCAGTATTTT	CASSSQGGIIPLGGTDTQYF
-	-	TRBJ1-2	TRBV28	TGTGCCAGCAGTTTGGGGGGGAGCTATGGCTACACCTTC	CASSLGGSYGYTF
-	-	TRBJ2-4	TRBV9	TGTGCCAGCAGCCCTCAGGCCCGAGTCCTAACCAAAAACATTCAGTACTTC	CASSPQARVLTKNIQYF
few	-	TRBJ1-2	TRBV7-6	TGTGCCAGCAGTCCACAGACAGGAGCTAACTATGGCTACACCTTC	CASSPQTGANYGYTF
-	TRBD1	TRBJ1-3	TRBV27	TGTGCCAGCAGTGCAGACAGGGCCGGAAACACCATATATTTT	CASSADRAGNTIYF
-	TRBD1	TRBJ2-5	TRBV28	TGTGCCAGCAGTTCTAGCAGGGGGCCAGAGACCCAGTACTTC	CASSSSRGPETQYF
-	TRBD1	TRBJ1-1	TRBV7-7	TGTGCCAGCAGCCGGGACAGGATGACTGAAGCTTTCTTT	CASSRDRMTEAFF
-	TRBD1	TRBJ1-3	TRBV9	TGTGCCAGCAGCGTAGCTGCCCAGGGGGTAGGAAACACCATATATTTT	CASSVAAQGVGNTIYF
-	TRBD2	TRBJ2-5	TRBV28	TGTGCCAGCACAAGGGCGGGAGGTGCCCTTACCCAGTACTTC	CASTRAGGALTQYF
once	-	TRBJ2-1	TRBV11-2	TGTGCCAGCAGCTTAGAGTTTGCGGGAATGAGGGAGCAGTTCTTC	CASSLEFAGMREQFF
once	-	TRBJ2-7	TRBV28	TGTGCCAGCAGTTTAGTAGTCGAGCAGTACTTC	CASSLVVEQYF
-	TRBD1	TRBJ1-1	TRBV5-4	TGTGCCAGCAGCCGGGGGACAGGGAACATGAACACTGAAGCTTTCTTT	CASSRGTGNMNTEAFF
-	TRBD1	TRBJ1-4	TRBV18	TGTGCCAGCTCTCAAACAGACAGGGCAACTAATGAAAAACTGTTTTTT	CASSQTDRATNEKLFF
-	TRBD1	TRBJ2-5	TRBV7-9	TGTGCCAGCAGCCCCCTGACAGGGGACGAGACCCAGTACTTC	CASSPLTGDETQYF
-	-	TRBJ2-5	TRBV7-7	TGTGCCAGCAGCTTAGGGGGAGGGGGCGCGGAGACCCAGTACTTC	CASSLGGGGAETQYF
-	TRBD1	TRBJ2-1	TRBV5-6	TGTGCCAGCAGCCCCCGGGGGACAGGGTTTGAGCAGTTCTTC	CASSPRGTGFEQFF
-	TRBD2	TRBJ2-1	TRBV7-9	TGTGCCAGCAGCTTAGGGGTAGCGGGGGCGGATGAGCAGTTCTTC	CASSLGVAGADEQFF
once	TRBD1	TRBJ1-2	TRBV5-1	TGCGCCAGCAGCTTGGCACCTCGGACAGGGAACTATGGCTACACCTTC	CASSLAPRTGNYGYTF
-	TRBD1	TRBJ1-2	TRBV19	TGTGCAATCAGATCCCCCCGGGGACAGGGCTATGGCTACACCTTC	CAIRSPRGQGYGYTF
-	-	TRBJ2-6	TRBV7-2	TGTGCCAGCAGCTTAGCAAGGGCCTCTGGGGCCAACGTCCTGACTTTC	CASSLARASGANVLTF
-	TRBD1	TRBJ2-7	TRBV4-1	TGCGCCAGCAGCCGTCCGGGACAGCAACCCTACGAGCAGTACTTC	CASSRPGQQPYEQYF
-	-	TRBJ2-7	TRBV13	TGTGCCAGCAGCTACAGGGAAGATTCCGGGGAGTTGTACTTC	CASSYREDSGELYF
-	-	TRBJ2-2	TRBV7-6	TGTGCCAGCAGCCACCTTACCCAGGGGCTGGTCGCGAACACCGGGGAGCTGTTTTTT	CASSHLTQGLVANTGELFF
-	-	TRBJ2-3	TRBV28	TGTGCCAGTCGCGGAGGGGGAAAAGATACGCAGTATTTT	CASRGGGKDTQYF
-	-	TRBJ2-5	TRBV7-3	TGTGCCAGCAGCCTCGGGGTACAAGAGACCCAGTACTTC	CASSLGVQETQYF
-	-	TRBJ2-1	TRBV5-6	TGTGCCAGCAGCTTATCGGGACAAAGTTACAATGAGCAGTTCTTC	CASSLSGQSYNEQFF
once	-	TRBJ2-3	TRBV6-1	TGTGCCAGCAGTGAGCGAGGAGCAGATACGCAGTATTTT	CASSERGADTQYF
-	-	TRBJ2-3	TRBV7-9	TGTGCCAGCAGCTTGGACGGAACCTATACGCAGTATTTT	CASSLDGTYTQYF
-	TRBD2	TRBJ2-7	TRBV5-4	TGTGCCAGCAGTCTTACCGGGACTAGCTCCTACGAGCAGTACTTC	CASSLTGTSSYEQYF
-	TRBD1	TRBJ1-2	TRBV7-9	TGTGCCAGCAGCGTCACCCAGGGGGCGCTTACCTATGGCTACACCTTC	CASSVTQGALTYGYTF
-	-	TRBJ2-7	TRBV9	TGTGCCAGCAGCGTAGACGGGACTCCCTACGAGCAGTACTTC	CASSVDGTPYEQYF
few	-	TRBJ2-2	TRBV29-1	TGCAGCGTTGGCCAGATCCTCGGCACCGGGGAGCTGTTTTTT	CSVGQILGTGELFF
-	-	TRBJ2-3	TRBV5-4	TGTGCCAGCAGCTTCCGCACAGATACGCAGTATTTT	CASSFRTDTQYF
-	TRBD2	TRBJ2-7	TRBV9	TGTGCCAGCAGCGGTGGCGGGAGGGATCACGAGCAGTACTTC	CASSGGGRDHEQYF
-	-	TRBJ1-2	TRBV30	TGTGCCTGGGCAACTAACTATGGCTACACCTTC	CAWATNYGYTF
-	TRBD1	TRBJ2-6	TRBV18	TGTGCCAGCTCACCGGCGGGACAGGGTCTCTCCGGGGCCAACGTCCTGACTTTC	CASSPAGQGLSGANVLTF
-	-	TRBJ2-3	TRBV6-1	TGTGCCAGCAGTGAATTCGGACCAGCCCTTGGAGATACGCAGTATTTT	CASSEFGPALGDTQYF
once	-	TRBJ1-2	TRBV7-2	TGTGCCAGCAGCTTGAGGGGCCCATTAGATGGCTACACCTTC	CASSLRGPLDGYTF
-	-	TRBJ1-5	TRBV5-1	TGCGCCAGCAGCTTGACCGGGGATCAGCCCCAGCATTTT	CASSLTGDQPQHF
-	-	TRBJ1-1	TRBV5-1	TGCGCCAGCAGCTTGGAGACAGCCGGCGGAGGGGCTTTCTTT	CASSLETAGGGAFF
-	-	TRBJ1-5	TRBV2	TGTGCCAGCAGTCCGCGCAGGCTGGGGCAGCCCCAGCATTTT	CASSPRRLGQPQHF
-	TRBD2	TRBJ2-7	TRBV6-4	TGTGCCAGCAGCCGACTAGCGGGAGAAGCCTACGAGCAGTACTTC	CASSRLAGEAYEQYF
-	-	TRBJ2-1	TRBV7-9	TGTGCCAGCAGCTTAGTAGGGTACAATGAGCAGTTCTTC	CASSLVGYNEQFF
-	-	TRBJ2-3	TRBV7-2	TGTGCCAGCAGCTTAGGTATTAGATCGGATACGCAGTATTTT	CASSLGIRSDTQYF
-	-	TRBJ2-2	TRBV28	TGTGCCAGCAGTTTGATGGGCAGGGGTCAACACACCGGGGAGCTGTTTTTT	CASSLMGRGQHTGELFF
-	-	TRBJ2-7	TRBV20-1	TGCAGTGCCACGGGCGGGTTCGAGCAGTACTTC	CSATGGFEQYF
-	-	TRBJ1-2	TRBV2	TGTGCCAGCAGACGGGGGCATGGCTACACCTTC	CASRRGHGYTF
-	-	TRBJ2-7	TRBV28	TGTGCCAGCATCCCCCCCGACGGCAGGGTGTCGGCCTACGAGCAGTACTTC	CASIPPDGRVSAYEQYF
-	TRBD2	TRBJ2-5	TRBV7-2	TGTGCCAGCAGCTTAGCCGGGGGAGGGAGAGGGCAAGAGACCCAGTACTTC	CASSLAGGGRGQETQYF
-	TRBD1	TRBJ2-3	TRBV5-1	TGCGCCAGCAGCGGAACCGGGACAGGGGCAGATACGCAGTATTTT	CASSGTGTGADTQYF
-	-	TRBJ1-1	TRBV5-8	TGTGCCAGCAGCTTAATGAGGGGACGCACTGAAGCTTTCTTT	CASSLMRGRTEAFF
-	-	TRBJ2-1	TRBV5-1	TGCGCCAGCAGCTTGGGCCATGAGCAGTTCTTC	CASSLGHEQFF
-	TRBD1	TRBJ2-3	TRBV28	TGTGCCAGCAGTTTTTGGACAGGGGAGGGTACGCAGTATTTT	CASSFWTGEGTQYF
-	-	TRBJ2-7	TRBV27	TGTGCCAGCAGTTTATTCGGGGGTCGTACCTACGAGCAGTACTTC	CASSLFGGRTYEQYF